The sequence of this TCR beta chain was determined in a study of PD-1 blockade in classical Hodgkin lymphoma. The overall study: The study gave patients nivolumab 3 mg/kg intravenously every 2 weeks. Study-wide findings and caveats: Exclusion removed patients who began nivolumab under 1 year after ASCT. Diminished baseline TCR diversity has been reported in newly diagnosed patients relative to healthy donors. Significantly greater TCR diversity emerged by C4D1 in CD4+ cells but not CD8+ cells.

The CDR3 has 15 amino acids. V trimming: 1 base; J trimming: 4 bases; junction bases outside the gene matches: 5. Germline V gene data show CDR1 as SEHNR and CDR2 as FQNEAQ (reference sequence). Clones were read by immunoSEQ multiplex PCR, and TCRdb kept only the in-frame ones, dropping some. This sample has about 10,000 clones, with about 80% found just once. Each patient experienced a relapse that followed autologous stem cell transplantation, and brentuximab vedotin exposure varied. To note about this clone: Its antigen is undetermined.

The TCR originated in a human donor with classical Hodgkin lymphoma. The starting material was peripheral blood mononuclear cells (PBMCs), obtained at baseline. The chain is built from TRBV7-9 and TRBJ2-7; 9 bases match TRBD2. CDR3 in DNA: TGTGCCAGCAGCTTAGTAGCGGGAGTGGCGTACGAGCAGTACTTC. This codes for CASSLVAGVAYEQYF.